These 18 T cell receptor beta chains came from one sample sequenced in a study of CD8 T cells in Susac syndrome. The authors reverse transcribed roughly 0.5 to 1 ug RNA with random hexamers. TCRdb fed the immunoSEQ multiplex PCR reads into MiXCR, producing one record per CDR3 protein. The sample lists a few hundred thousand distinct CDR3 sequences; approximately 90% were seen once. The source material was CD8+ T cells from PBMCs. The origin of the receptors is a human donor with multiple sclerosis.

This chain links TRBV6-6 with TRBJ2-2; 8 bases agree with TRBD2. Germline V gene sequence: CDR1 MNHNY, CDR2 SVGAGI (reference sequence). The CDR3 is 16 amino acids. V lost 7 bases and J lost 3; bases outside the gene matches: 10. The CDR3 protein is CASILSGMADTGELFF. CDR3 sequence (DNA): TGTGCCAGCATCCTTAGCGGGATGGCGGACACCGGGGAGCTGTTTTTT.

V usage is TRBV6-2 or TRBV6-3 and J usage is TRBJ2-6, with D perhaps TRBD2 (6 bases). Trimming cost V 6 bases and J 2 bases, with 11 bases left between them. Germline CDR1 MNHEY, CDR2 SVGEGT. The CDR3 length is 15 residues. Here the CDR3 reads CASSPGGAGANVLTF. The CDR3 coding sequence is TGTGCCAGCAGCCCCGGGGGTGCTGGGGCCAACGTCCTGACTTTC.

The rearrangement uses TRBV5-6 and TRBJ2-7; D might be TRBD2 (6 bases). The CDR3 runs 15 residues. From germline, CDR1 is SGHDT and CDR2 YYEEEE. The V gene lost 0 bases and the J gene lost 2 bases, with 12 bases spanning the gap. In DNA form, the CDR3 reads TGTGCCAGCAGCTTGGCCGGAGGGGAGACCTACGAGCAGTACTTC. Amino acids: CASSLAGGETYEQYF.

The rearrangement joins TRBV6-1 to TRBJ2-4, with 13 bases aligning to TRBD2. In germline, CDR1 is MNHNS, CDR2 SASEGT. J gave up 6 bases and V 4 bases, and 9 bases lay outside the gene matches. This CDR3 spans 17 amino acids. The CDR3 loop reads CASSGDWTSGRGNIQYF. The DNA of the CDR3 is TGTGCCAGCAGTGGGGACTGGACTAGCGGGAGAGGAAACATTCAGTACTTC.

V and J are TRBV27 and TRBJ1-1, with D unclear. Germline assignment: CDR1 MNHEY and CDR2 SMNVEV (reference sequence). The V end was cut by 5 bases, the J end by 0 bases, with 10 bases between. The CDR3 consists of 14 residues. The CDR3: CASSPLAMNTEAFF. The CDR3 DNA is TGTGCCAGCAGTCCCCTAGCCATGAACACTGAAGCTTTCTTT.

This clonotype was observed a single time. The CDR3 DNA reads TGTGCCAGCAGCGCGGGGACTCCATCCCCCTATGGCTACACCTTC. Its protein product is CASSAGTPSPYGYTF. V gene TRBV7-9 combines with J gene TRBJ1-2; tentative D call: TRBD1 (5 bases). Trimming left V 5 bases short and J 4 bases short, with 17 bases between. The CDR3 contains 15 residues. The germline V gene has CDR1 SEHNR and CDR2 FQNEAQ (reference sequence).

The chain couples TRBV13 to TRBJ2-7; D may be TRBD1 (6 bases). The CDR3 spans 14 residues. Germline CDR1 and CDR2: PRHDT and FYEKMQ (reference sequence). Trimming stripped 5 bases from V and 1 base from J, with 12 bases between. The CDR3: CASSPQQGSYEQYF. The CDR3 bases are TGTGCCAGCAGCCCCCAACAGGGATCCTACGAGCAGTACTTC.

The CDR3 is CAWTSGTGGVVYTGELFF. The DNA of the CDR3 is TGTGCCTGGACCTCCGGGACAGGGGGCGTCGTGTACACCGGGGAGCTGTTTTTT. This chain joins TRBV30 and TRBJ2-2, with 12 bases lining up with TRBD1. After removal of 4 bases from V and 3 bases from J, the junction contained 12 bases not matched to a gene. The V gene's germline CDR1 is GTSNPN and CDR2 SVGIG (reference sequence). The CDR3 is 18 residues long.

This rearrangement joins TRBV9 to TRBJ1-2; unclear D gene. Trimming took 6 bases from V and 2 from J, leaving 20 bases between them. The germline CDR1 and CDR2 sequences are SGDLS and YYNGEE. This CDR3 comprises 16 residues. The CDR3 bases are TGTGCCAGCACCATGGGCGGTCCCTATTCGAACTATGGCTACACCTTC. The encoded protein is CASTMGGPYSNYGYTF.

For the CDR3, the DNA is TGTGCCAGCAGCGTAGAGGTAGCGGGAGGAAGGGAGCTGTTTTTT. Its translation: CASSVEVAGGRELFF. The rearrangement links TRBV9 to TRBJ2-2, with 10 positions matching TRBD2. J lost 9 bases, V lost 0 bases, and 5 bases had no gene match. The germline gives CDR1 SGDLS, CDR2 YYNGEE. The CDR3 extends over 15 amino acids.

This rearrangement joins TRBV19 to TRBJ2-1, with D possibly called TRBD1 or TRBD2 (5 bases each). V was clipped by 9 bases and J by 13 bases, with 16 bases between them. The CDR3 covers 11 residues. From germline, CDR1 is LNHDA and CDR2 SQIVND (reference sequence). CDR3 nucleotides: TGTGCCAGCTGGGACGGATTTAACCAGTTCTTC. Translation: CASWDGFNQFF.

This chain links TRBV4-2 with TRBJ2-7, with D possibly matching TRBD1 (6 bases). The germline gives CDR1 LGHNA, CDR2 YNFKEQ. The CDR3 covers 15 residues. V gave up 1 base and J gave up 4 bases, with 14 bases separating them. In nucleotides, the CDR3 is TGTGCCAGCAGCCAAGGGGGGCTGTACGAATACGAGCAGTACTTC. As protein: CASSQGGLYEYEQYF.

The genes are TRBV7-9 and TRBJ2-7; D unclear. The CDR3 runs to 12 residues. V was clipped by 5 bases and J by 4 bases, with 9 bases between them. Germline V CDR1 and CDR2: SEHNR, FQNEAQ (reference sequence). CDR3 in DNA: TGTGCCAGCAGCCCCCAGGTGTACGAGCAGTACTTC. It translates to CASSPQVYEQYF.

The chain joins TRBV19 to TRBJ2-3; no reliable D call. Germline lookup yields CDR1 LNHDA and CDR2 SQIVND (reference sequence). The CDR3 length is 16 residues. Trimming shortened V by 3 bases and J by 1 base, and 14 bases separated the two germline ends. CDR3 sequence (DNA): TGTGCCAGTAGTATCGAGGCAGGACGAGGCACAGATACGCAGTATTTT. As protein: CASSIEAGRGTDTQYF.

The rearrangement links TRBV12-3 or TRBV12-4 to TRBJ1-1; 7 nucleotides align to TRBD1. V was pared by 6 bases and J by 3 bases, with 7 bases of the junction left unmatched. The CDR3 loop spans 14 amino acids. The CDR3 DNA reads TGTGCCAGCAGCCCGGGACAGCGAGACACTGAAGCTTTCTTT. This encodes CASSPGQRDTEAFF.

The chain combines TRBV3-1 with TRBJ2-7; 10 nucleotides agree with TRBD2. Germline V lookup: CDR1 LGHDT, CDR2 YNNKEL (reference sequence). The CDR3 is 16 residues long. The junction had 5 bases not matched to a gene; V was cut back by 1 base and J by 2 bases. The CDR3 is CASSQGTSGATYEQYF. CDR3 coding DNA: TGTGCCAGCAGCCAAGGAACTAGCGGGGCCACCTACGAGCAGTACTTC.

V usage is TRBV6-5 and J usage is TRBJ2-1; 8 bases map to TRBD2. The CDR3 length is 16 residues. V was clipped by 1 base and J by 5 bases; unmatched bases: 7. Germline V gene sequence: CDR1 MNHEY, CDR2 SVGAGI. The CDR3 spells CASSYFLAGRDNEQFF. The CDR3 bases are TGTGCCAGCAGTTACTTCCTAGCGGGTCGTGACAATGAGCAGTTCTTC.

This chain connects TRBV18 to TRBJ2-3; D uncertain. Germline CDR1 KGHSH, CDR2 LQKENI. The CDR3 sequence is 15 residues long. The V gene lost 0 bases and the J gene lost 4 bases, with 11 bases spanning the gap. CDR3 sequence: CASSPPVSPADTQYF. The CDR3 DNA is TGTGCCAGCTCACCACCGGTGAGCCCCGCAGATACGCAGTATTTT.